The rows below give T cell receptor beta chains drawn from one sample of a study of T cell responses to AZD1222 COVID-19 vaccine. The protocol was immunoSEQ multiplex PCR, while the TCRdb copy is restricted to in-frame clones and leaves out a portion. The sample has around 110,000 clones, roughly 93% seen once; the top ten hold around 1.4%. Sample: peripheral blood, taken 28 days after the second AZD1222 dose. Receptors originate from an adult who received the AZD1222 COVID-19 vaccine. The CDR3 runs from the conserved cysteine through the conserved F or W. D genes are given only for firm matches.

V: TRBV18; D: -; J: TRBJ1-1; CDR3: CASSSDSQNTEAFF; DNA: TGTGCCAGCTCATCGGACAGCCAGAACACTGAAGCTTTCTTT
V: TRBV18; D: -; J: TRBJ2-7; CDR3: CASSPPGTPIYEQYF; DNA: TGTGCCAGCTCACCACCCGGGACACCAATCTACGAGCAGTACTTC
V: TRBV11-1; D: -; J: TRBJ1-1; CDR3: CASSFRGGMNTEAFF; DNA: TGTGCCAGCAGCTTCCGGGGGGGTATGAACACTGAAGCTTTCTTT
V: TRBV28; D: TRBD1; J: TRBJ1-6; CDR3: CASTTWPGGPLPYNSPLHF; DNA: TGTGCCAGCACAACGTGGCCAGGGGGCCCCTTGCCCTATAATTCACCCCTCCACTTT
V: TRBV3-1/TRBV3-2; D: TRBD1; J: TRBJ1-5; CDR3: CASGGTGNQPQHF; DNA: TGTGCCAGCGGGGGGACAGGTAATCAGCCCCAGCATTTT
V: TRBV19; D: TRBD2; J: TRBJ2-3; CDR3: CASSILRTSGRAGGSTDTQYF; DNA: TGTGCCAGTAGTATCCTTCGGACTAGCGGGAGGGCCGGGGGTAGCACAGATACGCAGTATTTT
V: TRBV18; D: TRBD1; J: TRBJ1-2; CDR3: CASSGQDRYGYTF; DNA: TGTGCCAGCTCTGGACAGGACCGATATGGCTACACCTTC
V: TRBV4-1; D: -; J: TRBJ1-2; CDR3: CASSLRGGTANYGYTF; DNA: TGCGCCAGCAGCCTCCGAGGCGGTACCGCTAACTATGGCTACACCTTC
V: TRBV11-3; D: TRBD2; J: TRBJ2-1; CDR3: CASSPGLAGIAHNEQFF; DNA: TGTGCCAGCAGCCCCGGACTAGCGGGAATAGCCCACAATGAGCAGTTCTTC
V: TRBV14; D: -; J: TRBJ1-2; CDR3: CASSQRSGGNGYTF; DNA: TGTGCCAGCAGCCAACGGTCGGGGGGCAATGGCTACACCTTC